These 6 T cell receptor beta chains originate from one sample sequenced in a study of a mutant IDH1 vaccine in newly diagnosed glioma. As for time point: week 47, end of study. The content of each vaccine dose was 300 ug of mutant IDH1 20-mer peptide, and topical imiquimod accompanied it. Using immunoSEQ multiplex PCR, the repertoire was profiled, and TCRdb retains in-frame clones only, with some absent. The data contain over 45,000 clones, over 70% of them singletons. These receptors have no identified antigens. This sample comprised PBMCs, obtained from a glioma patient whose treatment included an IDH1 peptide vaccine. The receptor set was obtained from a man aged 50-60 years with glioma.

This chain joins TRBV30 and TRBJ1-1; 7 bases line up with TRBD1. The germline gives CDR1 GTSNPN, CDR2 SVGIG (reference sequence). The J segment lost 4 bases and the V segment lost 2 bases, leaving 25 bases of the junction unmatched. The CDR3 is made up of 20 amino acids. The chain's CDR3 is CAWSPGTVITLEGPGTEAFF. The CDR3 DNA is TGTGCCTGGAGTCCCGGGACAGTAATAACCCTCGAAGGACCTGGCACTGAAGCTTTCTTT.

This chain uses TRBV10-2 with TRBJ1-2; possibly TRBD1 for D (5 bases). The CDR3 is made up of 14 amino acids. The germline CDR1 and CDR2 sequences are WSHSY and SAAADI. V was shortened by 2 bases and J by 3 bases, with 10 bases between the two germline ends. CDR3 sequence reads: CASSEPGRYYGYTF. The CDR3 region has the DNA TGCGCCAGCAGTGAGCCGGGACGATACTATGGCTACACCTTC.

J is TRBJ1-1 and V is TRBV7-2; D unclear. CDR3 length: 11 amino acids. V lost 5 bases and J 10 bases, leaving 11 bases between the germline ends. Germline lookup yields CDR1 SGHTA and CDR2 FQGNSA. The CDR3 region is CASSPYRTAFF. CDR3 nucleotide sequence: TGTGCCAGCAGCCCTTACCGGACAGCTTTCTTT.

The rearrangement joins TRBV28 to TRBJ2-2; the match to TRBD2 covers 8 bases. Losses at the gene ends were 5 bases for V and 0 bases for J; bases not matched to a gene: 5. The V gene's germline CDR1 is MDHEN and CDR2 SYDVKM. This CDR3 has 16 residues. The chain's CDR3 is CASSPRTSSNTGELFF. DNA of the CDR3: TGTGCCAGCAGTCCACGGACTAGCTCGAACACCGGGGAGCTGTTTTTT.

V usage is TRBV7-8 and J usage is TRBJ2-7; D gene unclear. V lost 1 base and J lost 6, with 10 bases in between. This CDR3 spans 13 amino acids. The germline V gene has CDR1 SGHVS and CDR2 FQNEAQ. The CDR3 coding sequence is TGTGCCAGCAGCTTAGAGAGTCTTACCGAGCAGTACTTC. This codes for CASSLESLTEQYF.

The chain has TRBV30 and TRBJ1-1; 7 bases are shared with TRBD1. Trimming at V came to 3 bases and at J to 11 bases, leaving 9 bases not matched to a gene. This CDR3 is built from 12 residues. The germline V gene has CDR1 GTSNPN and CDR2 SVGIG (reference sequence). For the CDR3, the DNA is TGTGCCTGGAGCGCCGACAGGGTCGGGGCTTTCTTT. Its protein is CAWSADRVGAFF.